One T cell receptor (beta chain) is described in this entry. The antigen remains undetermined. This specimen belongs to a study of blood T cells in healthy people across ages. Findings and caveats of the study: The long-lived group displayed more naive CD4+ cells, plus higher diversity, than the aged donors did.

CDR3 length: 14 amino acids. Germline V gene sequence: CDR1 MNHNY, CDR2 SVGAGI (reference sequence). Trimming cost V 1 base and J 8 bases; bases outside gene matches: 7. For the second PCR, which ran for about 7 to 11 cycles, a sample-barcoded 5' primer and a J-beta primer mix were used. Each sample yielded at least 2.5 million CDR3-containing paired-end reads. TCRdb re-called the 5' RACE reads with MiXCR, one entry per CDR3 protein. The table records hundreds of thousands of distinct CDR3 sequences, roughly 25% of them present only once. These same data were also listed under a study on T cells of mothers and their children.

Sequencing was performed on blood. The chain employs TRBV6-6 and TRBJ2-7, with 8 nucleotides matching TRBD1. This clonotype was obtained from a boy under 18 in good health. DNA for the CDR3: TGTGCCAGCAGTTACTATGCACAGGGGGTCCAGCAGTACTTC. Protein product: CASSYYAQGVQQYF.